What follows are 18 T cell receptor beta chains derived from one specimen sequenced in a study of graft-versus-host responses after intestinal transplantation (dated by TCRdb to about 2021). The protocol used for the library was the immunoSEQ multiplex PCR assay. This is the immuneACCESS table as TCRdb keeps it, with only in-frame sequences that have V and J called. A part of the clones is gone; compared with another copy, unresolved V genes explain less than half, and the rest is unexplained. Present in this sample are some 90,000 clones, 85% to 90% of which were seen just once. The leading ten clones occupy 0.11% of the sample. According to the study, the label for this sample's time point signals: cells obtained before transplantation from donor or recipient. Which antigens these TCRs recognize remains unknown. Sequencing used unstimulated CD4+ T cells sorted from spleen or lymph node cells, obtained before intestinal transplant. These TCRs come from a human donor who received an intestinal transplant.

This chain joins TRBV9 and TRBJ1-6; TRBD1 matches at 9 bases. Germline V gene sequence: CDR1 SGDLS, CDR2 YYNGEE. The CDR3 is 16 amino acids. V shed 4 bases, J shed 7 bases, and the junction held 9 bases outside the gene matches. CDR3 sequence: CASSSHRDRVNSPLHF. In nucleotides, the CDR3 is TGTGCCAGCAGCTCCCACCGGGACAGGGTGAATTCACCCCTCCACTTT.

This rearrangement joins TRBV27 to TRBJ1-4, with D possibly matching TRBD1 (5 bases). The V end lost 3 bases, the J end lost 8 bases, and 13 bases lay between the germline ends. Germline lookup yields CDR1 MNHEY and CDR2 SMNVEV (reference sequence). The CDR3 length is 14 residues. In nucleotides, the CDR3 is TGTGCCAGCAGTTTCGCGGGGCCGCGGGAAAAACTGTTTTTT. This gives the protein CASSFAGPREKLFF.

The J gene is TRBJ2-7, the V gene TRBV2; TRBD2 aligns across 7 bases. Germline V lookup: CDR1 SNHLY, CDR2 FYNNEI. The V segment lost 3 bases and the J segment 1 base; nucleotides outside the gene matches: 3. The CDR3 is 14 residues long. The CDR3 here is CASSDRTSSYEQYF. The CDR3 coding sequence is TGTGCCAGCAGTGACCGGACTAGTTCCTACGAGCAGTACTTC.

The chain carries TRBV5-1 and TRBJ2-3, with 13 bases identical to TRBD2. The CDR3 runs to 17 residues. With 4 bases clipped from V and 6 bases from J, the junction kept 11 bases outside the gene matches. Germline values: CDR1 SGHRS, CDR2 YFSETQ. CDR3 amino acids: CASSPGDTSGGADTQYF. CDR3 DNA sequence: TGCGCCAGCAGCCCGGGAGATACTAGCGGGGGGGCCGATACGCAGTATTTT.

The chain joins TRBV7-9 to TRBJ2-7; 7 bases are a match to TRBD2. The CDR3 loop spans 14 amino acids. Germline V CDR1 and CDR2: SEHNR, FQNEAQ (reference sequence). V shed 4 bases and J 3 bases; nucleotides not matched to a gene: 6. As DNA, the CDR3 is TGTGCCAGCAGCTCGGGGGGACTTAGCTACGAGCAGTACTTC. Amino acids: CASSSGGLSYEQYF.

The chain employs TRBV6-5 and TRBJ1-5; a weak D match, TRBD1 (6 bases). Germline V gene sequence: CDR1 MNHEY, CDR2 SVGAGI. V lost 6 bases and J 0 bases, leaving 9 bases between the germline ends. There are 14 residues in the CDR3. The CDR3 protein is CASSRGYSNQPQHF. The CDR3 DNA reads TGTGCCAGCAGCAGGGGCTATAGCAATCAGCCCCAGCATTTT.

The chain has TRBV2 and TRBJ1-2, with 9 positions matching TRBD1. With 6 bases clipped from V and 6 bases from J, the junction kept 5 bases outside the gene matches. Germline CDR1 is SNHLY and CDR2 is FYNNEI. The length of the CDR3 is 13 residues. The CDR3 sequence: CASRGTGMHGYTF. CDR3 nucleotides: TGTGCCAGCAGAGGGACAGGGATGCATGGCTACACCTTC.

The V call is TRBV9, the J call TRBJ1-2; D is uncertain. V lost 0 bases, J lost 3 bases, and 9 bases lay in between. The CDR3 is 14 amino acids. Looked up from germline, CDR1 is SGDLS and CDR2 is YYNGEE. The CDR3 bases are TGTGCCAGCAGCGTAGACGTGGCAGACTATGGCTACACCTTC. It encodes CASSVDVADYGYTF.

CDR3 nucleotides: TGTGCCATCAGGACTGGACAGGGGGTCTCCTACGAGCAGTACTTC. Encoded protein: CAIRTGQGVSYEQYF. The chain carries TRBV10-3 and TRBJ2-7, with TRBD1 identical over 10 bases. V was pared by 6 bases and J by 0 bases, with 5 bases of the junction left unmatched. Per the germline V gene, CDR1 is ENHRY and CDR2 is SYGVKD. This CDR3 region has 15 residues.

In its sample, this clone was seen once. The chain employs TRBV9 and TRBJ2-6, with TRBD2 as a possible D gene (6 bases). Per germline, CDR1 SGDLS and CDR2 YYNGEE. CDR3 size: 18 residues. V lost 0 bases, J lost 0 bases, and 13 bases lay in between. The CDR3 coding sequence is TGTGCCAGCAGCGTAGCGCGGGGACGGGGCTCTGGGGCCAACGTCCTGACTTTC. Translation: CASSVARGRGSGANVLTF.

The genes are TRBV7-2 and TRBJ2-7; D ambiguous. The CDR3 is 13 residues long. The germline V and J ends were trimmed by 5 bases and 2 bases, with 10 bases remaining between them. Per germline, CDR1 SGHTA and CDR2 FQGNSA. In DNA form, the CDR3 reads TGTGCCAGCAGCCTCGACTTCCCCTACGAGCAGTACTTC. As protein: CASSLDFPYEQYF.

J is TRBJ2-7 and V is TRBV2; 7 bases align to TRBD1. Looked up from germline, CDR1 is SNHLY and CDR2 is FYNNEI. Losses at the gene ends were 9 bases for V and 2 bases for J; bases not matched to a gene: 1. This CDR3 spans 11 amino acids. The CDR3 bases are TGTGCCAGAGGACAGGCCTACGAGCAGTACTTC. Its protein product is CARGQAYEQYF.

V is TRBV7-2 and J is TRBJ2-1, with D tentatively TRBD2 (6 bases). CDR1 is SGHTA and CDR2 is FQGNSA in the germline V gene. V was pared by 1 base and J by 0 bases, with 19 bases between. The CDR3 is 19 amino acids. CDR3: CASSLGGRGWGSSYNEQFF. The DNA of the CDR3 is TGTGCCAGCAGCTTAGGTGGGCGGGGATGGGGAAGCTCCTACAATGAGCAGTTCTTC.

The V call is TRBV4-1, the J call TRBJ2-5, with 8 bases that match TRBD2. CDR1 is MGHRA, CDR2 YSYEKL, per germline. The CDR3 totals 17 residues. The V gene end was trimmed by 1 base and the J gene end by 0 bases; junction bases not matched to a gene: 7. In DNA, the CDR3 is TGCGCCAGCAGCCAAGGATGGGGCGGGGGGAACCAAGAGACCCAGTACTTC. Translating gives CASSQGWGGGNQETQYF.

V usage is TRBV6-1 and J usage is TRBJ1-2, with 7 bases matching TRBD1. This CDR3 region has 17 residues. The V gene's germline CDR1 is MNHNS and CDR2 SASEGT. J was trimmed by 4 bases and V by 6 bases; bases with no gene match: 17. CDR3 nucleotides: TGTGCCAGCAGCGAAAAGAAGGGGGCAGGGTTTGGCTATGGCTACACCTTC. This gives the protein CASSEKKGAGFGYGYTF.

The sample holds one count of this clone. This sequence joins TRBV6-1 and TRBJ1-1, with D perhaps TRBD1 (5 bases). The CDR3 extends over 14 amino acids. The V end was cut by 2 bases, the J end by 5 bases, with 12 bases between. Germline V gene data show CDR1 as MNHNS and CDR2 as SASEGT. CDR3 DNA sequence: TGTGCCAGCAGTGAACCAGGGTCGGTTACTGAAGCTTTCTTT. Translation: CASSEPGSVTEAFF.

V is TRBV5-1 and J is TRBJ2-7; 8 positions match TRBD1. Germline trimming cut 4 bases from V and 5 bases from J; bases unmatched to any gene: 5. The CDR3 is made up of 13 amino acids. CDR1 is SGHRS, CDR2 YFSETQ, per germline. The CDR3 region is CASSTGTGDEQYF. Written as DNA, the CDR3 is TGCGCCAGCAGCACGGGGACAGGAGACGAGCAGTACTTC.

J is TRBJ1-1 and V is TRBV5-1; D unclear. CDR3 length: 14 amino acids. Trimming took off 0 bases at V and 1 base at J, with 7 bases between the two ends. The germline gives CDR1 SGHRS, CDR2 YFSETQ. The CDR3 DNA sequence: TGCGCCAGCAGCTTGGGTGCGGGGAACACTGAAGCTTTCTTT. This translates into CASSLGAGNTEAFF.